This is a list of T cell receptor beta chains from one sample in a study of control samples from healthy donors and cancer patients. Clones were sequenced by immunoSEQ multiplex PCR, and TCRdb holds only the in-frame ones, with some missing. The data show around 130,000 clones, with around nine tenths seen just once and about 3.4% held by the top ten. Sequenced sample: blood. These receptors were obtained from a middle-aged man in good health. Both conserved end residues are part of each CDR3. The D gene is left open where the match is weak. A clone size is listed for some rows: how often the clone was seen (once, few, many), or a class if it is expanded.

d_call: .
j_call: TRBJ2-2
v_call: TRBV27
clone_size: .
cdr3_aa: CASSLADGNTGELFF
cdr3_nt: TGTGCCAGCAGTTTAGCGGACGGGAACACCGGGGAGCTGTTTTTT

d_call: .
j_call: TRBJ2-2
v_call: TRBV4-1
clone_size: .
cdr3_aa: CASSQEGGLNTGELFF
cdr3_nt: TGCGCCAGCAGCCAAGAAGGGGGGCTGAACACCGGGGAGCTGTTTTTT

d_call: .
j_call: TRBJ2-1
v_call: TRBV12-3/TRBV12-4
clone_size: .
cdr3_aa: CASSFGWPNEQFF
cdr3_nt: TGTGCCAGCAGTTTTGGGTGGCCTAATGAGCAGTTCTTC

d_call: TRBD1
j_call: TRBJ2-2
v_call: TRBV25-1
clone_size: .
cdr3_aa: CASSSPWGQGPNTGELFF
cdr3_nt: TGTGCCAGCAGCAGTCCGTGGGGACAGGGCCCCAACACCGGGGAGCTGTTTTTT

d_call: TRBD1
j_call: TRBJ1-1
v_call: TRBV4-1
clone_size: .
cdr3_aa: CASSQEVQGRTEAFF
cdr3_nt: TGCGCCAGCAGCCAAGAAGTACAGGGGCGGACTGAAGCTTTCTTT

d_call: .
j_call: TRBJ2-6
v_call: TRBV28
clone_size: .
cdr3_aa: CASSLFGPVSSGANVLTF
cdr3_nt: TGTGCCAGCAGTTTATTCGGTCCCGTAAGCTCTGGGGCCAACGTCCTGACTTTC

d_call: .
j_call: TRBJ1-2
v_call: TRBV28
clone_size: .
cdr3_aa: CASRTSQGPGGYTF
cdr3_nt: TGTGCCAGCAGGACTTCCCAGGGGCCAGGGGGCTACACCTTC

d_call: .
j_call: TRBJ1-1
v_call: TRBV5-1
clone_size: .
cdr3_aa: CASSENTGNTEAFF
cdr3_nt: TGCGCCAGCAGCGAGAATACAGGAAACACTGAAGCTTTCTTT

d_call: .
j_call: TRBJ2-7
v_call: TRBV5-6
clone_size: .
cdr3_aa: CASSSWSGGPELYYEQYF
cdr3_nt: TGTGCCAGCAGCTCGTGGTCGGGGGGCCCCGAACTTTACTACGAGCAGTACTTC

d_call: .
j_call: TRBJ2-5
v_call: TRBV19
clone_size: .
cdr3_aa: CASSRLEETQYF
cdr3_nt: TGTGCCAGTAGCAGGCTAGAAGAGACCCAGTACTTC

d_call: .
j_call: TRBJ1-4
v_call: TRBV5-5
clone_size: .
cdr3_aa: CASSFRESTNEKLFF
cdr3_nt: TGTGCCAGCAGCTTCAGGGAATCAACTAATGAAAAACTGTTTTTT

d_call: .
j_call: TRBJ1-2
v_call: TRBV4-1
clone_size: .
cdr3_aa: CASSQNSGEGYTF
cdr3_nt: TGCGCCAGCAGCCAGAACTCGGGGGAGGGCTACACCTTC

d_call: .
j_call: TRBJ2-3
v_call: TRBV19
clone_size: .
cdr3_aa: CASRAVLLLSSSTDTQYF
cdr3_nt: TGTGCCAGTCGGGCAGTGCTACTACTTTCTTCTAGCACAGATACGCAGTATTTT

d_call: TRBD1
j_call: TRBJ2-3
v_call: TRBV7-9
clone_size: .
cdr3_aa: CASSLGQGFDTQYF
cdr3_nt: TGTGCCAGCAGCCTGGGACAGGGATTTGATACGCAGTATTTT

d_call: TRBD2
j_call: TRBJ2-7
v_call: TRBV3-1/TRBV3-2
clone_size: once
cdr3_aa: CASSRTSYEQYF
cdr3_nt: TGTGCCAGCAGCCGGACTAGCTACGAGCAGTACTTC

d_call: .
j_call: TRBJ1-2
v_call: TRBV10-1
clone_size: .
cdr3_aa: CASSASRWGGYTF
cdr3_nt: TGCGCCAGCAGTGCTTCGCGTTGGGGTGGCTACACCTTC

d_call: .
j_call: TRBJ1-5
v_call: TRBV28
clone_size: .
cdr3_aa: CASSSFNQPQHF
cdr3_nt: TGTGCCAGCAGTTCCTTTAATCAGCCCCAGCATTTT

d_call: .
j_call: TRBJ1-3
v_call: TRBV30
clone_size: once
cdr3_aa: CAWSPASGNTIYF
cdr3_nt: TGTGCCTGGAGTCCTGCCTCTGGAAACACCATATATTTT

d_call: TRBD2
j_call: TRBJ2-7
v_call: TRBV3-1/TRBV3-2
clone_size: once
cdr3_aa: CASSQDSIAGGDTEQYF
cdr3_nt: TGTGCCAGCAGCCAAGATTCTATTGCGGGGGGTGATACTGAGCAGTACTTC

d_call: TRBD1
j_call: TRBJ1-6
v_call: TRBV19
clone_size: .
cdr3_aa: CASISTGGYNSPLHF
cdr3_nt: TGTGCCAGTATTTCGACAGGGGGCTATAATTCACCCCTCCACTTT

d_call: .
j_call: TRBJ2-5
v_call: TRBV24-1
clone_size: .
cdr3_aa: CATSDPTVRSQETQYF
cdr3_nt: TGTGCCACCAGTGATCCCACCGTAAGGTCCCAAGAGACCCAGTACTTC

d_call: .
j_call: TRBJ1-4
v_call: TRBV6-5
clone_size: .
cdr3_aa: CASSYGQGGEKLFF
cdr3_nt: TGTGCCAGCAGTTACGGGCAGGGTGGTGAAAAACTGTTTTTT

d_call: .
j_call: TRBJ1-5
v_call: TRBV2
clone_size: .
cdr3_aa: CASGLAQYSNQPQHF
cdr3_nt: TGTGCCAGCGGGCTCGCACAATATAGCAATCAGCCCCAGCATTTT

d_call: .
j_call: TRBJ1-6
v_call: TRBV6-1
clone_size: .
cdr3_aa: CASSEIFTVNSPLHF
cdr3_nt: TGTGCCAGCAGTGAAATTTTTACTGTAAATTCACCCCTCCACTTT

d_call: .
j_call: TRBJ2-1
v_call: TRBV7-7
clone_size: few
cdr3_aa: CASSLIGGGEQFF
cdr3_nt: TGTGCCAGCAGCTTAATAGGGGGAGGGGAGCAGTTCTTC